The present TCR beta chain was sequenced within a study of T cells in Graves' hyperthyroidism and ophthalmopathy. The V gene lost 2 bases and the J gene lost 5 bases, with 12 bases spanning the gap. The CDR3 loop spans 14 amino acids. CDR1 is LGHNA, CDR2 YNFKEQ, per germline. The sample holds a few counts of this clonotype. RNA transcripts gave rise to amplified TCR beta CDR3 regions. With the HTBI primer set, the TCR CDR3 went through a first round of RT-PCR. TCRdb processed the multiplex PCR reads anew with MiXCR; each CDR3 protein has one entry. Among 300,000 to 400,000 distinct CDR3 sequences, around 18% were seen once, and the ten largest hold over 35%.

Sequenced material: blood. J is TRBJ1-2 and V is TRBV4-2; D may be TRBD1 (6 bases). This receptor was identified in a man younger than 35 with Graves' ophthalmopathy. CDR3 coding DNA: TGTGCCAGCAGCCAACCTACAGGGTCTTATGGCTACACCTTC. Translating it yields CASSQPTGSYGYTF.